The sample holds a few counts of the clone carrying this TCR beta chain. This CDR3 comprises 16 residues. Looked up from germline, CDR1 is SGHAT and CDR2 is FQNNGV. V was shortened by 1 base and J by 4 bases, with 14 bases between the two germline ends. This sample was taken from a study of blood T cell repertoires in COVID-19. Study details: Collection of acute and convalescent COVID-19 samples took place in the United States, Italy and Spain.

Original handling: It was from reference gene primer amplification that nucleated cell counts were estimated. Sequenced by immunoSEQ multiplex PCR; TCRdb stores in-frame clones only, minus some. The V and J calls and clone size were taken over from that table, and D and trimming were inferred from the DNA. The table lists fewer than 200,000 clones, 85% of them singletons. The specimen sequenced was peripheral blood. This chain links TRBV11-2 with TRBJ1-5, with D possibly matching TRBD1 (5 bases). This TCR was recovered from a human donor with acute or convalescent COVID-19. The donor label of this sample is uncertain. CDR3 nucleotide sequence: TGTGCCAGCAGCTTAGGCAGACCTGGGGGGAATCAGCCCCAGCATTTT. This translates into CASSLGRPGGNQPQHF.